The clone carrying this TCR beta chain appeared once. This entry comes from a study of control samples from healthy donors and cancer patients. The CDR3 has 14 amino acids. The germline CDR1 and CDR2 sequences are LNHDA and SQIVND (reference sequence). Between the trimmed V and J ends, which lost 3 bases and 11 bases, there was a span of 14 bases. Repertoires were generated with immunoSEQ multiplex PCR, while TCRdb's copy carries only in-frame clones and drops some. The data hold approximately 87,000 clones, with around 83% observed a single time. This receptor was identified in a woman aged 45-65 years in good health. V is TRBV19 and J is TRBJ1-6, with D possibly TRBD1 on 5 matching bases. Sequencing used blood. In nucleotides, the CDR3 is TGTGCCAGTAGTATCGGAAGGGGCGGCGCACCCCTCCACTTT. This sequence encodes CASSIGRGGAPLHF.